The 10 T cell receptor beta chains below all came from one sample that was sequenced in a study of cytomegalovirus exposure and HLA in healthy donors. Primers: 60 Vbeta forward and 13 Jbeta reverse. Repertoires were generated with immunoSEQ multiplex PCR, while TCRdb's copy carries only in-frame clones and drops some. The table records around 200,000 clones, about four fifths of them present only once. Sequences were obtained from PBMCs. These receptors were obtained from a woman aged 50 to 60 in good health and CMV-seropositive.

This sequence joins TRBV2 and TRBJ2-7; a possible D gene is TRBD1 (5 bases). The germline CDR1 and CDR2 sequences are SNHLY and FYNNEI. This CDR3 comprises 12 residues. V was clipped by 7 bases and J by 6 bases, with 13 bases between them. The CDR3 bases are TGTGCCAGCAAAACAGGTCCTGGCGAGCAGTACTTC. Translation: CASKTGPGEQYF.

The chain is built from TRBV7-2 and TRBJ2-2; possibly TRBD2 for D (7 bases). Germline CDR1 is SGHTA and CDR2 is FQGNSA. The V end lost 5 bases, the J end lost 6 bases, and 16 bases lay between the germline ends. The CDR3 has 15 amino acids. DNA of the CDR3: TGTGCCAGCAGCATAGTGGGGGGGCCTTCCGGGGAGCTGTTTTTT. Its protein is CASSIVGGPSGELFF.

V usage is TRBV6-4 and J usage is TRBJ2-7; the D gene is possibly TRBD2 (6 bases). Trimming removed 3 bases from V and 5 bases from J, with 14 bases in between. This CDR3 region has 14 residues. Germline V gives CDR1 MRHNA, CDR2 SNTAGT. This CDR3 reads CASSESGGSNEQYF. The CDR3 DNA follows: TGTGCCAGCAGTGAGAGTGGAGGGTCGAACGAGCAGTACTTC.

Only a few counts were recorded for this clone. This chain connects TRBV7-2 to TRBJ1-1, with D maybe TRBD1 (5 bases). The CDR3 runs 13 residues. V lost 0 bases and J lost 6, with 8 bases in between. Germline CDR1 is SGHTA and CDR2 is FQGNSA. CDR3 DNA sequence: TGTGCCAGCAGCTTAGCATGGGGGGCTGAAGCTTTCTTT. It yields the protein CASSLAWGAEAFF.

The rearrangement uses TRBV2 and TRBJ2-7, with D tentatively TRBD1 (6 bases). V lost 7 bases, J lost 0 bases, and 13 bases lay in between. CDR1 and CDR2 (germline): SNHLY, FYNNEI. The CDR3 length is 14 residues. CDR3 protein: CASTEGGSSYEQYF. CDR3 DNA sequence: TGTGCCAGCACCGAAGGGGGATCCTCCTACGAGCAGTACTTC.

A word on this clone: Other DNA sequences in this specimen translate into the identical CDR3. The chain couples TRBV27 to TRBJ1-1; a possible D gene is TRBD1 (6 bases). V shed 3 bases and J shed 0 bases, with 8 bases lying between them. Germline CDR1 and CDR2: MNHEY and SMNVEV (reference sequence). This CDR3 is built from 14 residues. The CDR3 bases are TGTGCCAGCAGTTTTAACAGGGTGAACACTGAAGCTTTCTTT. This gives the protein CASSFNRVNTEAFF.

V and J are TRBV4-1 and TRBJ2-1; D not resolved. Germline V CDR1 and CDR2: MGHRA, YSYEKL. The CDR3 extends over 15 amino acids. The V gene lost 2 bases and the J gene lost 0 bases, with 8 bases spanning the gap. The CDR3 reads CASSQTHNSYNEQFF. CDR3 DNA: TGCGCCAGCAGCCAAACACACAACTCCTACAATGAGCAGTTCTTC.

This clone appeared a few times. The rearrangement uses TRBV5-6 and TRBJ2-7; weak D call: TRBD1 (5 bases). Germline V gene lookup returns CDR1 SGHDT and CDR2 YYEEEE. V was cut by 7 bases and J by 3 bases, with 14 bases left in between. This CDR3 comprises 13 residues. In nucleotides, the CDR3 is TGTGCCAGCGCCTCAGGGATTCACTACGAGCAGTACTTC. It is translated as CASASGIHYEQYF. The whole variable domain, remainder taken from reference TRBV5-6 and TRBJ2-7, is DAGVTQSPTHLIKTRGQQVTLRCSPKSGHDTVSWYQQALGQGPQFIFQYYEEEERQRGNFPDRFSGHQFPNYSSELNVNALLLGDSALYLCASASGIHYEQYFGPGTRLTVT.

The V call is TRBV27, the J call TRBJ1-3; D possibly corresponds to TRBD1 (5 bases). Trimming pared 7 bases from V and 1 base from J, leaving 11 bases between. The V gene's germline CDR1 is MNHEY and CDR2 SMNVEV (reference sequence). CDR3 length equals 14 residues. The CDR3 coding sequence is TGTGCCAGCAAGGCAGGGTGGTCTGGAAACACCATATATTTT. Translating it yields CASKAGWSGNTIYF.

A single count supports this clone. This chain uses TRBV28 with TRBJ1-1; a possible D gene is TRBD1 (6 bases). Trimming pared 4 bases from V and 13 bases from J, leaving 13 bases between. Germline CDR1 and CDR2: MDHEN and SYDVKM. CDR3 length: 11 residues. In DNA form, the CDR3 reads TGTGCCAGCAGTTCGGGGGGCGCGGGTTTCTTT. Protein sequence: CASSSGGAGFF. The full variable domain, rest sourced from reference TRBV28 and TRBJ1-1, is DVKVTQSSRYLVKRTGEKVFLECVQDMDHENMFWYRQDPGLGLRLIYFSYDVKMKEKGDIPEGYSVSREKKERFSLILESASTNQTSMYLCASSSGGAGFFGQGTRLTVV.